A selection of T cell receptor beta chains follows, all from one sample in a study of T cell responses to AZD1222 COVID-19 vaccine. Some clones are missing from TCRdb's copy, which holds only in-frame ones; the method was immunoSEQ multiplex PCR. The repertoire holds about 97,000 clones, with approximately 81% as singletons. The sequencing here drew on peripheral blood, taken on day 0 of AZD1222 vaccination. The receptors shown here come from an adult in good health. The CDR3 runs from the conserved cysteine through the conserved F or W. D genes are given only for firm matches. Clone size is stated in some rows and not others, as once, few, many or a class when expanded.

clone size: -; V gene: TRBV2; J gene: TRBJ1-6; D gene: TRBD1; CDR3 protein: CASIRTGIRSPLHF; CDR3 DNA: TGTGCCAGCATCCGGACAGGGATTCGGTCACCCCTCCACTTT
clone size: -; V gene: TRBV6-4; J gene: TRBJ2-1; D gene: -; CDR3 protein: CASRGGIHYNEQFF; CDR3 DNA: TGTGCCAGCCGAGGGGGGATCCACTACAATGAGCAGTTCTTC
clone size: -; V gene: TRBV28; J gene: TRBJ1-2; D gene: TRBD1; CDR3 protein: CASSFTRGTGRGYTF; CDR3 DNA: TGTGCCAGCAGTTTCACTCGCGGGACAGGGAGGGGCTACACCTTC
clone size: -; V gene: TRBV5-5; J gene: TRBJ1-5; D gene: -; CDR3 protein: CASQKGGLGPQHF; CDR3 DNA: TGTGCCAGCCAAAAGGGGGGTCTTGGGCCCCAGCATTTT
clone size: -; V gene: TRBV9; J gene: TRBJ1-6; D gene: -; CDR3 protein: CASSPRQSTYNSPLHF; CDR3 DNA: TGTGCCAGCAGCCCGCGACAGTCGACTTATAATTCACCCCTCCACTTT
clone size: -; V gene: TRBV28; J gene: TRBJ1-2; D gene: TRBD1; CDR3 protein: CASSRGQGNYGYTF; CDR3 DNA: TGTGCCAGCAGTCGCGGACAGGGCAATTATGGCTACACCTTC
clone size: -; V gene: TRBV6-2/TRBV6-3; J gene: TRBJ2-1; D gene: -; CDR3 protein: CASSSIWNYNEQFF; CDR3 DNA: TGTGCCAGCAGTTCCATCTGGAACTACAATGAGCAGTTCTTC
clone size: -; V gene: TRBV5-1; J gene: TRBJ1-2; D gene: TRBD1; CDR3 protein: CASSLGEQGAYGYTF; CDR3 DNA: TGCGCCAGCAGCTTGGGGGAACAGGGGGCATATGGCTACACCTTC
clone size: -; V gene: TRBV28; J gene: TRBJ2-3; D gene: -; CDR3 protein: CASSFGYTQYF; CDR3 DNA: TGTGCCAGCAGTTTTGGGTATACGCAGTATTTT
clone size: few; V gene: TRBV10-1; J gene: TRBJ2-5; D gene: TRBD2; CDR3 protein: CASSTTSGVETQYF; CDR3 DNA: TGCGCCAGCAGTACCACTAGCGGGGTCGAGACCCAGTACTTC
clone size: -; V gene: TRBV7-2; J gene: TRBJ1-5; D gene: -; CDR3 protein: CASSLERNQPQHF; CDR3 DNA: TGTGCCAGCAGCTTAGAAAGGAATCAGCCCCAGCATTTT
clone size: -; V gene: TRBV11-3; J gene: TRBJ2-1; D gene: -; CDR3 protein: CASSLMGAGSSYNEQFF; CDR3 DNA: TGTGCCAGCAGCTTAATGGGGGCCGGGAGCTCCTACAATGAGCAGTTCTTC
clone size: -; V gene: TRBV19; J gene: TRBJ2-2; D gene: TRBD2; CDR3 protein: CASTPPGGGTGELFF; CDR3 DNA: TGTGCCAGTACCCCCCCCGGGGGGGGCACCGGGGAGCTGTTTTTT
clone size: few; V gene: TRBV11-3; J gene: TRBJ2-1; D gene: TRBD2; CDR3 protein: CASKLAGDNEQFF; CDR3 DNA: TGTGCCAGCAAGCTAGCGGGAGACAATGAGCAGTTCTTC
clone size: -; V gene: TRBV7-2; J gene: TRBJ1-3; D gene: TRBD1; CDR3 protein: CASSPRQGGNTIYF; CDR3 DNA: TGTGCCAGCAGCCCACGACAGGGTGGAAACACCATATATTTT
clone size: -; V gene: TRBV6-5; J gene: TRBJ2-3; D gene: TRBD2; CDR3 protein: CASSLTSGGSDTQYF; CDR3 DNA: TGTGCCAGCAGCCTCACTAGCGGGGGTTCAGATACGCAGTATTTT
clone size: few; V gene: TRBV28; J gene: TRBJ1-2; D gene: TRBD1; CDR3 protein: CASRRRDRVGGYTF; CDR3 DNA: TGTGCCAGCAGACGCCGGGACAGGGTAGGAGGCTACACCTTC
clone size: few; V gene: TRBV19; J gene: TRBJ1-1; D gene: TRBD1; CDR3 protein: CASSIGYRGTEAFF; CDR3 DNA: TGTGCCAGTAGTATAGGGTACAGGGGCACTGAAGCTTTCTTT
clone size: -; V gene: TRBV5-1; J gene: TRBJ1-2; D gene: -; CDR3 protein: CASSLLGTPNNYGYTF; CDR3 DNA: TGCGCCAGCAGCTTGCTCGGGACACCAAATAACTATGGCTACACCTTC
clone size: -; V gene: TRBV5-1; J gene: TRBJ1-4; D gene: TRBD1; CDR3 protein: CASSMMTGEGKKLFF; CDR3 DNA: TGCGCCAGCAGCATGATGACAGGGGAGGGGAAAAAACTGTTTTTT
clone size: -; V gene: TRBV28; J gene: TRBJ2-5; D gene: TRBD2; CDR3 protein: CASSFSTSGQETQYF; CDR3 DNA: TGTGCCAGCAGTTTCTCTACTAGCGGTCAAGAGACCCAGTACTTC
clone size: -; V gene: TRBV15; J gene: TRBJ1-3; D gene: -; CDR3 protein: CATSSRDFSSGNTIYF; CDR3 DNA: TGTGCCACCAGCAGCCGGGACTTTTCCTCTGGAAACACCATATATTTT
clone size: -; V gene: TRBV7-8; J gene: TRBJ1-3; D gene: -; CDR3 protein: CASSLLRTDSGNTIYF; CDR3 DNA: TGTGCCAGCAGCCTCTTACGGACGGACTCTGGAAACACCATATATTTT
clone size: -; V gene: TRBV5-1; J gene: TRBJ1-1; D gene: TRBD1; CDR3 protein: CASSLGPGGAGIEAFF; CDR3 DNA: TGCGCCAGCAGCTTGGGGCCAGGGGGCGCGGGGATTGAAGCTTTCTTT
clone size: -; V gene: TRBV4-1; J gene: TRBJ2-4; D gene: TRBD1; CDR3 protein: CASSEGQGAGKNIQYF; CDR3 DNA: TGCGCCAGCAGCGAGGGACAGGGGGCAGGCAAAAACATTCAGTACTTC
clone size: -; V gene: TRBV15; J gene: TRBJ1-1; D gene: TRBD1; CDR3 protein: CATSSRLGDSEAFF; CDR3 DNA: TGTGCCACCAGCAGTCGCCTCGGGGACAGTGAAGCTTTCTTT
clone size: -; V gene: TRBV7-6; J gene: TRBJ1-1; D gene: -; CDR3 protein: CASRGVNTEAFF; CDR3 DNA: TGTGCCAGCAGGGGAGTGAACACTGAAGCTTTCTTT
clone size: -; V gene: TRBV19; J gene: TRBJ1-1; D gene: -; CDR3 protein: CASTANWANTEAFF; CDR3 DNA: TGTGCCAGTACTGCCAACTGGGCCAACACTGAAGCTTTCTTT
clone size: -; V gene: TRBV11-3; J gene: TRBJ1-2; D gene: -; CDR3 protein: CASSLRNTNYGYTF; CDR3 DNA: TGTGCCAGCAGCCTCCGGAACACTAACTATGGCTACACCTTC
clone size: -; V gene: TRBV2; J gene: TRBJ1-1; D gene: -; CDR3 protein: CASSAYRGANTEAFF; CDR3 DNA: TGTGCCAGCAGTGCCTACCGGGGAGCGAACACTGAAGCTTTCTTT
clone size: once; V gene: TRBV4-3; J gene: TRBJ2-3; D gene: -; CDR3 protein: CASSQKGGDPTDTQYF; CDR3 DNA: TGCGCCAGCAGCCAAAAAGGGGGGGATCCCACAGATACGCAGTATTTT
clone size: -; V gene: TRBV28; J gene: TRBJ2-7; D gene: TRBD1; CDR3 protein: CASRGTGHSYEQYF; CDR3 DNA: TGTGCCAGCAGGGGGACAGGGCACTCCTACGAGCAGTACTTC
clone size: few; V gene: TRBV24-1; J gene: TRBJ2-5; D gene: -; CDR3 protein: CATSVGSGETQYF; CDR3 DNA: TGTGCCACCAGTGTGGGGTCAGGGGAGACCCAGTACTTC
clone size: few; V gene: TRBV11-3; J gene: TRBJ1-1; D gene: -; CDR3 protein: CASSRGQFTEAFF; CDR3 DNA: TGTGCCAGCAGCCGGGGACAATTCACTGAAGCTTTCTTT
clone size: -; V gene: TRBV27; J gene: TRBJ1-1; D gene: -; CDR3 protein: CASRFAREAFF; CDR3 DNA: TGTGCCAGCAGGTTCGCACGTGAAGCTTTCTTT
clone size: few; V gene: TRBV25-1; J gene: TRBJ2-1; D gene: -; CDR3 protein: CASSDKPGSSYNEQFF; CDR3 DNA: TGTGCCAGCAGTGATAAACCCGGGAGCTCCTACAATGAGCAGTTCTTC
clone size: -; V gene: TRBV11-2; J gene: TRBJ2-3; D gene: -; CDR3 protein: CASSFDPHFTDTQYF; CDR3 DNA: TGTGCCAGCAGCTTCGATCCTCATTTCACAGATACGCAGTATTTT
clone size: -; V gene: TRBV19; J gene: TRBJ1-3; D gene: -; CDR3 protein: CASSIFGWGSSSGNTIYF; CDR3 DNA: TGTGCCAGTAGTATTTTCGGATGGGGGAGCAGCTCTGGAAACACCATATATTTT
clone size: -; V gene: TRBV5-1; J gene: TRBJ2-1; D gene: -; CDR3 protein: CASSPDSRLYNEQFF; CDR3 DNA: TGCGCCAGCAGCCCCGACTCCAGACTCTACAATGAGCAGTTCTTC
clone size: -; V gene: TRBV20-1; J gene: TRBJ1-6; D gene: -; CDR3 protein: CSAGVGSPLHF; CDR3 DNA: TGCAGTGCCGGGGTCGGTTCACCCCTCCACTTT
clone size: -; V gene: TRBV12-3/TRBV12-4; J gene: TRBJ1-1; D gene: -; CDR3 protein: CASSPTLVGAFF; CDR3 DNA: TGTGCCAGCAGTCCAACACTAGTTGGAGCTTTCTTT